Shown below are 20 T cell receptor beta chains from a single sample sequenced in a study of cytomegalovirus exposure and HLA in healthy donors. The PCR employed 60 Vbeta primers together with 13 Jbeta primers. TCRdb's table, derived via immunoSEQ multiplex PCR, lists solely in-frame clones and lacks some. In the table there are around 100,000 clones, approximately 70% of which are singletons. The sample comprised PBMCs. Every receptor here comes from a man aged 25-45 years in good health and CMV-seropositive.

The genes are TRBV7-9 and TRBJ2-5; 8 bases are shared with TRBD1. J lost 5 bases, V lost 6 bases, and 11 bases had no gene match. Germline lookup yields CDR1 SEHNR and CDR2 FQNEAQ (reference sequence). The CDR3 extends over 15 amino acids. As DNA, the CDR3 is TGTGCCAGCAGTCGAGGACAGGGCCAGGTGGAGACCCAGTACTTC. This translates into CASSRGQGQVETQYF.

This chain connects TRBV28 to TRBJ2-1; 7 positions agree with TRBD2. Germline V gene sequence: CDR1 MDHEN, CDR2 SYDVKM. The CDR3 length is 14 residues. Germline trimming cut 8 bases from V and 4 bases from J; bases unmatched to any gene: 8. The CDR3 sequence is CASSRDYLYNEQFF. CDR3 coding DNA: TGTGCCAGCTCCCGGGACTACCTTTACAATGAGCAGTTCTTC.

This clone came up once. The rearrangement joins TRBV6-5 to TRBJ2-5; TRBD2 might be the D (5 bases). Germline CDR1 and CDR2: MNHEY and SVGAGI. This CDR3 comprises 13 residues. V lost 5 bases and J lost 1, with 8 bases in between. The CDR3 protein is CASSRGIQETQYF. The CDR3 nucleotides are TGTGCCAGCAGTCGAGGGATCCAAGAGACCCAGTACTTC.

This rearrangement joins TRBV7-3 to TRBJ2-1; 9 nucleotides line up with TRBD2. Germline V lookup: CDR1 SGHTA, CDR2 FQGTGA. The V and J ends lost 8 bases and 4 bases, in that order; junction bases with no gene match: 12. The CDR3 covers 16 residues. As DNA, the CDR3 is TGTGCCAGCGCTAGAGTAGGGACTAGCCAGTACAATGAGCAGTTCTTC. This gives the protein CASARVGTSQYNEQFF.

The chain couples TRBV10-1 to TRBJ2-7, with D possibly being TRBD1 (6 bases). Trimming took 8 bases from V and 3 from J, leaving 14 bases between them. This CDR3 comprises 13 residues. Looked up from germline, CDR1 is WNHNN and CDR2 is SYGVQD (reference sequence). CDR3 nucleotide sequence: TGCGCCAGCCCCCAGGGGCTTGGCTACGAGCAGTACTTC. This gives the protein CASPQGLGYEQYF.

This clone turned up a few times. The chain couples TRBV7-3 to TRBJ2-2; TRBD2 agrees at 8 bases. The CDR3 totals 17 residues. Germline V CDR1 and CDR2: SGHTA, FQGTGA. J was trimmed by 6 bases and V by 4 bases; bases with no gene match: 13. The CDR3 here is CASSSRERGKAPGELFF. The CDR3 nucleotides are TGTGCCAGCAGCTCAAGGGAGCGGGGGAAGGCCCCCGGGGAGCTGTTTTTT.

In DNA, the CDR3 is TGTGCCAGCAGATTAGCGGGAGGGCCAGGAACCGGGGAGCTGTTTTTT. Protein product: CASRLAGGPGTGELFF. The chain has TRBV27 and TRBJ2-2; 11 nucleotides line up with TRBD2. The CDR3 is 16 amino acids. The germline CDR1 and CDR2 sequences are MNHEY and SMNVEV (reference sequence). The ends lost 6 bases at V and 5 bases at J; junction bases unmatched: 8.

The chain couples TRBV7-8 to TRBJ2-3, with D unresolved. The V end was cut by 1 base, the J end by 3 bases, with 8 bases between. The CDR3 consists of 14 residues. CDR1 is SGHVS, CDR2 FQNEAQ, per germline. In DNA form, the CDR3 reads TGTGCCAGCAGCTTAGAGGAAGCGACAGATACGCAGTATTTT. Residues: CASSLEEATDTQYF. Variable domain in full (rest from reference TRBV7-8 and TRBJ2-3): GAGVSQSPRYKVAKRGQDVALRCDPISGHVSLFWYQQALGQGPEFLTYFQNEAQLDKSGLPSDRFFAERPEGSVSTLKIQRTQQEDSAVYLCASSLEEATDTQYFGPGTRLTVL.

The chain links TRBV7-3 to TRBJ2-2; 7 nucleotides match TRBD2. J was trimmed by 3 bases and V by 5 bases; bases with no gene match: 3. CDR3 length equals 14 residues. Germline lookup yields CDR1 SGHTA and CDR2 FQGTGA. The CDR3 DNA follows: TGTGCCAGCAGCGGGAGCGGGGACACCGGGGAGCTGTTTTTT. Encoded protein: CASSGSGDTGELFF.

The table lists this clone with a few counts. The rearrangement uses TRBV13 and TRBJ2-3; 7 bases fit TRBD2. Looked up from germline, CDR1 is PRHDT and CDR2 is FYEKMQ (reference sequence). This CDR3 is built from 17 residues. After removal of 5 bases from V and 2 bases from J, the junction contained 13 bases not matched to a gene. CDR3 DNA sequence: TGTGCCAGCAGCCCGCCCCGAGCGGGGTTCCTCACAGATACGCAGTATTTT. It yields the protein CASSPPRAGFLTDTQYF.

The rearrangement links TRBV11-2 to TRBJ2-7, with 9 bases lining up with TRBD1. Germline values: CDR1 SGHAT, CDR2 FQNNGV. The CDR3 loop spans 15 amino acids. V gave up 5 bases and J gave up 3 bases; unmatched junction bases: 8. CDR3 sequence reads: CASSHRTGEGYEQYF. As DNA, the CDR3 is TGTGCCAGCAGCCATCGGACAGGGGAGGGCTACGAGCAGTACTTC.

A few counts support this clone. The chain carries TRBV19 and TRBJ2-5; tentatively, D is TRBD2 (6 bases). V was cut by 2 bases and J by 2 bases, with 12 bases left in between. Germline lookup yields CDR1 LNHDA and CDR2 SQIVND (reference sequence). This CDR3 is 15 amino acids long. CDR3 region: CASSITGGTQETQYF. The CDR3 coding sequence is TGTGCCAGTAGTATAACAGGCGGGACTCAAGAGACCCAGTACTTC.

The chain is built from TRBV28 and TRBJ1-4; D is undetermined. Between the trimmed V and J ends, which lost 2 bases and 0 bases, there was a span of 19 bases. CDR1 is MDHEN and CDR2 is SYDVKM in the germline V gene. This CDR3 contains 19 residues. The CDR3 here is CASSLVRRSWEATNEKLFF. CDR3 nucleotide sequence: TGTGCCAGCAGTTTAGTTAGGAGGTCCTGGGAGGCAACTAATGAAAAACTGTTTTTT. Combining the CDR3 with reference TRBV28 and TRBJ1-4 gives the whole variable domain DVKVTQSSRYLVKRTGEKVFLECVQDMDHENMFWYRQDPGLGLRLIYFSYDVKMKEKGDIPEGYSVSREKKERFSLILESASTNQTSMYLCASSLVRRSWEATNEKLFFGSGTQLSVL.

Only one count was recorded for this clone. The gene calls are TRBV7-2 and TRBJ2-3, with 13 bases aligning to TRBD2. The CDR3 extends over 18 amino acids. Unmatched junction bases numbered 12, after V lost 7 bases and J lost 2 bases. Germline CDR1 is SGHTA and CDR2 is FQGNSA. This CDR3 reads CASTRLAGGPRPTDTQYF. The CDR3 nucleotides are TGTGCCAGCACTAGACTAGCGGGAGGCCCACGCCCCACAGATACGCAGTATTTT.

This clone was seen a few times. The chain links TRBV29-1 to TRBJ2-7, with D possibly being TRBD1 (5 bases). The CDR3 runs 13 residues. Trimming took off 3 bases at V and 3 bases at J, with 12 bases between the two ends. Germline V lookup: CDR1 SQVTM, CDR2 ANQGSEA. The CDR3 DNA is TGCAGCGTTGAGGGGCCAGGGCTCTACGAGCAGTACTTC. Protein sequence: CSVEGPGLYEQYF.

The genes are TRBV28 and TRBJ1-1; the D gene is possibly TRBD1 (6 bases). Trimming removed 2 bases from V and 8 bases from J, with 9 bases in between. In germline, CDR1 is MDHEN, CDR2 SYDVKM. The CDR3 is made up of 12 amino acids. CDR3 DNA: TGTGCCAGCAGTTTACGCAGGGGCGAAGCTTTCTTT. Protein product: CASSLRRGEAFF. The variable domain in full, completed from reference TRBV28 and TRBJ1-1, reads DVKVTQSSRYLVKRTGEKVFLECVQDMDHENMFWYRQDPGLGLRLIYFSYDVKMKEKGDIPEGYSVSREKKERFSLILESASTNQTSMYLCASSLRRGEAFFGQGTRLTVV.

This chain connects TRBV6-1 to TRBJ1-1, with D perhaps TRBD1 (6 bases). This CDR3 has 13 amino acids. Trimming stripped 6 bases from V and 4 bases from J, with 12 bases between. The germline V gene has CDR1 MNHNS and CDR2 SASEGT. CDR3: CASSQQGVTEAFF. The CDR3 coding sequence is TGTGCCAGCAGCCAACAGGGTGTCACTGAAGCTTTCTTT.

This clone has only one observation. The chain employs TRBV6-5 and TRBJ1-1; D is perhaps TRBD1 (6 bases). The ends were cut back, 5 bases at V and 1 base at J, with 8 bases in the middle. The CDR3 totals 13 residues. Germline loops: CDR1 MNHEY, CDR2 SVGAGI. The CDR3 DNA is TGTGCCAGCAGTAAGGGACAGAACACTGAAGCTTTCTTT. This gives the protein CASSKGQNTEAFF.

The chain employs TRBV29-1 and TRBJ1-1, with 10 bases identical to TRBD1. With 7 bases clipped from V and 1 base from J, the junction kept 3 bases outside the gene matches. In germline, CDR1 is SQVTM, CDR2 ANQGSEA. This CDR3 spans 13 amino acids. The CDR3 protein is CSGRTGGNTEAFF. The CDR3 DNA sequence: TGCAGCGGACGGACAGGGGGGAACACTGAAGCTTTCTTT.

This clone was observed a few times. V and J are TRBV4-3 and TRBJ2-3; no definite D call. CDR1 is LGHNA, CDR2 YSLEER, per germline. V was shortened by 0 bases and J by 6 bases, with 7 bases between the two germline ends. This CDR3 region has 13 residues. This chain's CDR3 is CASSQDPTDTQYF. CDR3 DNA sequence: TGCGCCAGCAGCCAAGATCCTACGGATACGCAGTATTTT.